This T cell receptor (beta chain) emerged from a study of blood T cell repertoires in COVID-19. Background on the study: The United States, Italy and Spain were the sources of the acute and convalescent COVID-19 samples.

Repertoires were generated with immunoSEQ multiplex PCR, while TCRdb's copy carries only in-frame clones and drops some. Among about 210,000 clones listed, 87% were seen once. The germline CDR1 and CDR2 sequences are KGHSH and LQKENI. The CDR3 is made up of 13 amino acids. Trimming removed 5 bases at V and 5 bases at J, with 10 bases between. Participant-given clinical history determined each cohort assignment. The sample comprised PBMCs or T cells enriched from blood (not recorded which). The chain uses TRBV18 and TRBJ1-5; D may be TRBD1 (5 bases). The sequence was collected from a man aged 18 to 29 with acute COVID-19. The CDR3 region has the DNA TGTGCCAGCTCAGTGGGGGAGGATCAGCCCCAGCATTTT. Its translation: CASSVGEDQPQHF.